This TCR beta chain stems from a study of blood T cell repertoires in COVID-19. Study at large: COVID-19 samples from acute and convalescent phases originated in the United States, Italy and Spain. PBMCs, B-cell-depleted T cells, or T cells provided the cDNA or gDNA that made up the material.

Patients at the Seattle site were enrolled during active infection and followed longitudinally. The CDR3 sequence is 18 residues long. Germline CDR1 and CDR2: LGHNA and YSLEER. V gave up 0 bases and J gave up 4 bases; unmatched junction bases: 8. The repertoire was sequenced with immunoSEQ multiplex PCR; TCRdb's copy has only in-frame clones and lacks some. The profile shows around 270,000 clones, approximately 85% of them singletons. The J gene is TRBJ2-5, the V gene TRBV4-3; 13 bases fit TRBD2. The TCR was taken from a human donor with COVID-19, enrolled during active disease. The donor label of this sample is uncertain. Sequenced material: peripheral blood. The CDR3 coding sequence is TGCGCCAGCAGCCAAGAGTCGGGACTAGCGGGGCTATCAGAGACCCAGTACTTC. Encoded protein: CASSQESGLAGLSETQYF.